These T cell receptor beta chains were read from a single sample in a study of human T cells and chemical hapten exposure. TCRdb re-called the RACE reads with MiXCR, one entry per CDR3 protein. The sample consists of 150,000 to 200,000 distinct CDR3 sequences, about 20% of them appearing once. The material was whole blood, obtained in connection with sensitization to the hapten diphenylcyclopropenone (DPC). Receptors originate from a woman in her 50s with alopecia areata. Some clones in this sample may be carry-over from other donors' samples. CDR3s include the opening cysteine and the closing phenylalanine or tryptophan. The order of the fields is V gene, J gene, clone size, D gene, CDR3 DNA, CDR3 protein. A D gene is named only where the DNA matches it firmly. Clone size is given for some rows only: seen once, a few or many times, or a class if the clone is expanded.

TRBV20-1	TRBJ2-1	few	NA	TGCAGTGCTAGGACCGGGACTCCGCAGTTCTTC	CSARTGTPQFF
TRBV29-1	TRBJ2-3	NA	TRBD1	TGCAGCGCAGTCCCCCGGGACAGGGGGCCAGATACGCAGTATTTT	CSAVPRDRGPDTQYF
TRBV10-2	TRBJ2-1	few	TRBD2	TGCGCCAGCAGGGTAGCGGGAGGCCAAGGGAATGAGCAGTTCTTC	CASRVAGGQGNEQFF
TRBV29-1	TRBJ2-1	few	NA	TGCAGCGCGGCAGGCTACAATGAGCAGTTCTTC	CSAAGYNEQFF
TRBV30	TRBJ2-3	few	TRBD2	TGTGCCTGGAGTGTCTCCGCGGGAGGGTTCACAGATACGCAGTATTTT	CAWSVSAGGFTDTQYF
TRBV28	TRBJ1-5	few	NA	TGTGCCAGCAGACCCCCGGAGATGGCACAGCCCCAGCATTTT	CASRPPEMAQPQHF
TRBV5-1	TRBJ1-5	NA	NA	TGCGCCAGCAGCATAAGTCCAGGAGGAGATCAGCCCCAGCATTTT	CASSISPGGDQPQHF
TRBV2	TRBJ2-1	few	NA	TGTGCCAGCACTCAATACAATGAGCAGTTCTTC	CASTQYNEQFF
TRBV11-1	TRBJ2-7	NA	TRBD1	TGTGCCAGCAGCGTGACAGGGGGCAGCTACGAGCAGTACTTC	CASSVTGGSYEQYF
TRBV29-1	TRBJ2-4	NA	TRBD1	TGCAGCGTTGCGACAGGGGGCAGCGGCATTCAGTACTTC	CSVATGGSGIQYF
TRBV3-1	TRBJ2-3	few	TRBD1	TGTGCCAGCAGCACCCGGACAGGGGGCACAGATACGCAGTATTTT	CASSTRTGGTDTQYF
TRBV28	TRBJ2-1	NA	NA	TGTGCCAGCAGTTTCGTACTGATCTACAATGAGCAGTTCTTC	CASSFVLIYNEQFF
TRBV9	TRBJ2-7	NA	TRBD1	TGTGCCAGCAGCGAGGGGGCAGGACAAACCTACGAGCAGTACTTC	CASSEGAGQTYEQYF
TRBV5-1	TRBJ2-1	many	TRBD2	TGCGCCAGCAGCTTGACTCGAGCGGGAGGGATCAATGAGCAGTTCTTC	CASSLTRAGGINEQFF
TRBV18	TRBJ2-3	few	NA	TGTGCCAGCTCACGACAACAGGGAGGAGGCACAGATACGCAGTATTTT	CASSRQQGGGTDTQYF
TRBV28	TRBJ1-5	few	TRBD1	TGTGCCAGCCGACAGGGGGCCCAGCCCCAGCATTTT	CASRQGAQPQHF
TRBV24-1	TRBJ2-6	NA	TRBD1	TGTGCCACCAGGGGACAGGGACCGGCCGGGGCCAACGTCCTGACTTTC	CATRGQGPAGANVLTF
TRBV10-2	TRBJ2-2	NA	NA	TGCGCCAGCACCGAGGGGTCCCACGGGGAGCTGTTTTTT	CASTEGSHGELFF
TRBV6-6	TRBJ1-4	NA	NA	TGTGCCAGCAGTTACAGAGGGGGAACTCTTAATGAAAAACTGTTTTTT	CASSYRGGTLNEKLFF
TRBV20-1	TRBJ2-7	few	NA	TGCAGTGCGAAGGGACATTGGTCCTACGAGCAGTACTTC	CSAKGHWSYEQYF
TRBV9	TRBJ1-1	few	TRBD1	TGTGCCAGCAGCGTAGGGCTCCTCGGACAGGGGAACACTGAAGCTTTCTTT	CASSVGLLGQGNTEAFF
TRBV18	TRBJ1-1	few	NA	TGTGCCAGCTCACCCCGGGCGTCTACCACTGAAGCTTTCTTT	CASSPRASTTEAFF
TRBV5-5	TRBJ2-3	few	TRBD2	TGTGCCAGCAGCTTTAGCGGGACGTCAGATACGCAGTATTTT	CASSFSGTSDTQYF
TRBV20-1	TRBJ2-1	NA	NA	TGCAGTGCTATACCCAGATTGGGGGGCCACAATGAGCAGTTCTTC	CSAIPRLGGHNEQFF
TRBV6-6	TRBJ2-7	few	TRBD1	TGTGCCAGCAGTTCCGGGACAGCGATCCACGAGCAGTACTTC	CASSSGTAIHEQYF
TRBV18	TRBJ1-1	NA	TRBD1	TGTGCCAGCTCACCGACCGGGACAGGGGGCGGCACTGAAGCTTTCTTT	CASSPTGTGGGTEAFF
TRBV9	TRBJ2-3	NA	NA	TGTGCCAGCAGCGTAGGTTCCAGAGCTAGCACAGATACGCAGTATTTT	CASSVGSRASTDTQYF
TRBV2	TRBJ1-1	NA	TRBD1	TGTGCCAGCAGACCGGGACAGGGTTACATGAACACTGAAGCTTTCTTT	CASRPGQGYMNTEAFF
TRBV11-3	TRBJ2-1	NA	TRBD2	TGTGCCAGCAGCCGGAGGACTAGCGGTTACAATGAGCAGTTCTTC	CASSRRTSGYNEQFF
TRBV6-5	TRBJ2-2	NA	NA	TGTGCCAGCAGCCGAGGGCAGGGGAGAACCGGGGAGCTGTTTTTT	CASSRGQGRTGELFF
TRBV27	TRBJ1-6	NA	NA	TGTGCCAGCAGGCTGACAGTCCATTCACCCCTCCACTTT	CASRLTVHSPLHF
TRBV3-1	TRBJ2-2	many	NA	TGTGCCAGCAGGCTATGGGGCAGGGGTTTTACCGGGGAGCTGTTTTTT	CASRLWGRGFTGELFF
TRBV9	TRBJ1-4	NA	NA	TGTGCCAGCAGCGAACAGGGAACTGAAAAACTGTTTTTT	CASSEQGTEKLFF
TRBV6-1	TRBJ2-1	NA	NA	TGTGCCAGCAGTTCGATAAGGGGGGCCTACAATGAGCAGTTCTTC	CASSSIRGAYNEQFF
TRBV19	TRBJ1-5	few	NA	TGTGCCAGCCTACAGGGCCAGCCCCAGCATTTT	CASLQGQPQHF
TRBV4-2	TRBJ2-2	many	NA	TGTGCCAGCAGCCAAGGTTCCTTTGGCGGGGAGCTGTTTTTT	CASSQGSFGGELFF
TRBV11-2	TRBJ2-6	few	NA	TGTGCCAGCAGCTTAGAAACTTACGGGTTCGGTGGGGCCAACGTCCTGACTTTC	CASSLETYGFGGANVLTF
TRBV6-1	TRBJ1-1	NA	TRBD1	TGTGCCAGCAGGCGACAGGGAGGAATTTTTTATCCCACTGAAGCTTTCTTT	CASRRQGGIFYPTEAFF
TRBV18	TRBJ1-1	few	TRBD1	TGTGCCAGCTCACAAAAAACGACAGGGCCATACACTGAAGCTTTCTTT	CASSQKTTGPYTEAFF
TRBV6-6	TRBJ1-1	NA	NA	TGTGCCAGCAGTTACTGGATGACCAACACTGAAGCTTTCTTT	CASSYWMTNTEAFF
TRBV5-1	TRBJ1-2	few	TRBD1	TGCGCCAGCAGCGTAGGTCCGACAGGGGCTAACTATGGCTACACCTTC	CASSVGPTGANYGYTF
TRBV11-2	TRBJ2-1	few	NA	TGTGCCACGGGTAGGAGTTTCGACTACAATGAGCAGTTCTTC	CATGRSFDYNEQFF
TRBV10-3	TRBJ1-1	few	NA	TGTGCCACTGAGACCCTGTTGAACACTGAAGCTTTCTTT	CATETLLNTEAFF
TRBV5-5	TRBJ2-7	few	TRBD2	TGTGCCAGCAGCTTCGGACTAGCGGGGAGCTACGAGCAGTACTTC	CASSFGLAGSYEQYF
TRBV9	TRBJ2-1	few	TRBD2	TGTGCCAGCAGCGCGGGACTAGCGGGAGGGGGTGAGCAGTTCTTC	CASSAGLAGGGEQFF
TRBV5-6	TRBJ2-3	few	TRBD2	TGTGCCAGCAGCGGACTAGCGGGAGGGCAAGATACGCAGTATTTT	CASSGLAGGQDTQYF
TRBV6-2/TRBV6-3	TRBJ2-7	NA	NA	TGTGCCAGCAGTTACCGGAGCTACGAGCAGTACTTC	CASSYRSYEQYF
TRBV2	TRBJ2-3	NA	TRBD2	TGTGCCACCGGACTAGTAGTAGATACGCAGTATTTT	CATGLVVDTQYF
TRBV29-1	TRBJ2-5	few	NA	TGCAGCGTTGAAGGGGGTGTCGGGGAGACCCAGTACTTC	CSVEGGVGETQYF
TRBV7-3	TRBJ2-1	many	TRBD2	TGTGCCAGCAGCTTAGGAGTTACGACTAGCTTTGGGCAGTTCTTC	CASSLGVTTSFGQFF